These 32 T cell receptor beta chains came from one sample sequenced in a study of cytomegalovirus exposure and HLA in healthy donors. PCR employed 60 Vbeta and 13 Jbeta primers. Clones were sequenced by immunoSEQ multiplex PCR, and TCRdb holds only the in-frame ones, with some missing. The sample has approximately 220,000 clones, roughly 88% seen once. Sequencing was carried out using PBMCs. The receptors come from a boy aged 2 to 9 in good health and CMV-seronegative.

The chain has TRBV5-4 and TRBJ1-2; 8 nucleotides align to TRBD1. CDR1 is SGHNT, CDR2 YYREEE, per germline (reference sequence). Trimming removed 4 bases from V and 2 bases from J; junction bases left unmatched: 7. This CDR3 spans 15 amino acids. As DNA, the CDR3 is TGTGCCAGCAGCCCGGACAGGGTAGAAAACTATGGCTACACCTTC. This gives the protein CASSPDRVENYGYTF.

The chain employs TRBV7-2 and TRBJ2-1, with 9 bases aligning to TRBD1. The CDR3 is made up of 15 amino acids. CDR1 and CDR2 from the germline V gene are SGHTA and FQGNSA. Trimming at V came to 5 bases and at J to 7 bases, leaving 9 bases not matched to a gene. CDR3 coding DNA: TGTGCCAGCAGCGTCACGACCGGGACAGGGAATGAGCAGTTCTTC. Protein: CASSVTTGTGNEQFF.

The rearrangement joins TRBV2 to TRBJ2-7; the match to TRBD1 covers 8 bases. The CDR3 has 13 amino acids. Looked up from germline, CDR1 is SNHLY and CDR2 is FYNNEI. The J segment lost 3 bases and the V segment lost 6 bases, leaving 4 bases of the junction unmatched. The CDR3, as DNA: TGTGCCAGCAGCGGAGGACAGGGCTACGAGCAGTACTTC. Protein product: CASSGGQGYEQYF.

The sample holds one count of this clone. This CDR3 is CASSQVVGGQETQYF. In DNA, the CDR3 is TGTGCCAGCAGCCAAGTTGTAGGGGGCCAAGAGACCCAGTACTTC. This rearrangement joins TRBV4-2 to TRBJ2-5; a weak D match, TRBD1 (6 bases). Germline loops: CDR1 LGHNA, CDR2 YNFKEQ. V lost 1 base to trimming and J lost 1 base, with 10 bases between them. This CDR3 spans 15 amino acids.

The DNA of the CDR3 is TGCGCCAGCACCCTCTACCTAGCGGGATCCTACAATGAGCAGTTCTTC. This translates into CASTLYLAGSYNEQFF. The V gene is TRBV5-1, the J gene TRBJ2-1; 9 nucleotides line up with TRBD2. The length of the CDR3 is 16 residues. Germline values: CDR1 SGHRS, CDR2 YFSETQ. With V trimmed by 6 bases and J by 1 base, 8 bases remained unmatched.

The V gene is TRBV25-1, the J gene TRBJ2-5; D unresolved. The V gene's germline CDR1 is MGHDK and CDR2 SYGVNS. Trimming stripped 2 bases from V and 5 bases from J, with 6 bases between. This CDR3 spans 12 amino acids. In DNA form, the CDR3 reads TGTGCCAGCAGTGAACGCGTGGAGACCCAGTACTTC. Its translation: CASSERVETQYF.

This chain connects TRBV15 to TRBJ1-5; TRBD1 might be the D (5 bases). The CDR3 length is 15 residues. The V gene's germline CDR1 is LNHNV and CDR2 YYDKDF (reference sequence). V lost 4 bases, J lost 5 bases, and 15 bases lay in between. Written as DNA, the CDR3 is TGTGCCACCAGCAAGGCCCCGGGGGGTTATCAGCCCCAGCATTTT. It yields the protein CATSKAPGGYQPQHF.

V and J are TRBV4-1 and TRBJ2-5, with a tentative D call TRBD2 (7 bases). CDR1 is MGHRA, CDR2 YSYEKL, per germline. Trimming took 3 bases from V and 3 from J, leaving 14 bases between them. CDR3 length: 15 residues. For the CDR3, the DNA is TGCGCCAGCAGCCAGGGGGGGGCGGGGGAAGAGACCCAGTACTTC. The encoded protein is CASSQGGAGEETQYF.

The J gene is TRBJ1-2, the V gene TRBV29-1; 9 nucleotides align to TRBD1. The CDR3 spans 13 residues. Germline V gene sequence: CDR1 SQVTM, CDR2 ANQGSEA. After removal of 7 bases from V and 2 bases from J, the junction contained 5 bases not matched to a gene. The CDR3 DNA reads TGCAGCGGCGCCGGGACAGGGAACTATGGCTACACCTTC. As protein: CSGAGTGNYGYTF.

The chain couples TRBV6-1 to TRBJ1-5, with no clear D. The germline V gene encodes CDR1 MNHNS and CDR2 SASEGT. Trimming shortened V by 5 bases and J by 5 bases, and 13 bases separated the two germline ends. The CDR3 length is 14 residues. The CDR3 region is CASSHKQLDQPQHF. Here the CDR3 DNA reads TGTGCCAGCAGTCATAAACAACTAGATCAGCCCCAGCATTTT.

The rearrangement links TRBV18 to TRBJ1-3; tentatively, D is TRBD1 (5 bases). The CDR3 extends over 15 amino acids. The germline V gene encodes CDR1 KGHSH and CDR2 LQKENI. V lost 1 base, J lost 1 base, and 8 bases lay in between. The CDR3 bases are TGTGCCAGCTCACCACTGGCAGGGTCTGGAAACACCATATATTTT. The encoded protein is CASSPLAGSGNTIYF. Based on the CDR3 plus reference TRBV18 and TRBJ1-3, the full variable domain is NAGVMQNPRHLVRRRGQEARLRCSPMKGHSHVYWYRQLPEEGLKFMVYLQKENIIDESGMPKERFSAEFPKEGPSILRIQQVVRGDSAAYFCASSPLAGSGNTIYFGEGSWLTVV.

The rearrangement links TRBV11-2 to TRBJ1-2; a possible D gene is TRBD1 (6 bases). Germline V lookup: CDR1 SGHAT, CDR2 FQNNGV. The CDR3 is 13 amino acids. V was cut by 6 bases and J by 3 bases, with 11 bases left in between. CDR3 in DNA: TGTGCCAGCAGACCACAGGGCGACTATGGCTACACCTTC. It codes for CASRPQGDYGYTF.

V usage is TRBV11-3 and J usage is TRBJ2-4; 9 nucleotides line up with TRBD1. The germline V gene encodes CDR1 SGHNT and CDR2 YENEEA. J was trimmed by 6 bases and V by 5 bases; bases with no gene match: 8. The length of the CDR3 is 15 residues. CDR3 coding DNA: TGTGCCAGCAGCGAACGAACAGGGGGCGCAAACATTCAGTACTTC. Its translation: CASSERTGGANIQYF.

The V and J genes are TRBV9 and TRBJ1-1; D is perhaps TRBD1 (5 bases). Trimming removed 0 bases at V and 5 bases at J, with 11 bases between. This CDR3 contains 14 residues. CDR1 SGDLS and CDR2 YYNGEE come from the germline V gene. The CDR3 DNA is TGTGCCAGCAGCGTAGGCCCGGGGGGGACTGAAGCTTTCTTT. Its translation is CASSVGPGGTEAFF.

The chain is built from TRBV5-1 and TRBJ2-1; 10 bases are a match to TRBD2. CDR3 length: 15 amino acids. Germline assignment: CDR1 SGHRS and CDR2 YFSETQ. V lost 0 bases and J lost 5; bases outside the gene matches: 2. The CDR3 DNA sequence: TGCGCCAGCAGCTTGGCAGCGGGGGGGAACAATGAGCAGTTCTTC. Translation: CASSLAAGGNNEQFF.

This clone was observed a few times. For the CDR3, the DNA is TGCGCCAGCAGCCACAGGACCCAGGGGCCCGAGCAGTACTTC. Translating it yields CASSHRTQGPEQYF. The chain employs TRBV4-1 and TRBJ2-7, with TRBD1 as a possible D gene (6 bases). The germline V and J ends were trimmed by 3 bases and 6 bases, with 15 bases remaining between them. CDR1 and CDR2 from the germline V gene are MGHRA and YSYEKL. The CDR3 is 14 residues long.

The CDR3 sequence is CASSEATLIGTDTQYF. The CDR3 DNA reads as TGTGCCAGCAGTGAAGCTACTTTAATCGGGACAGATACGCAGTATTTT. This sequence joins TRBV6-1 and TRBJ2-3; D not certain. This CDR3 is built from 16 residues. CDR1 is MNHNS and CDR2 is SASEGT in the germline V gene. Trimming removed 0 bases from V and 3 bases from J, with 13 bases in between.

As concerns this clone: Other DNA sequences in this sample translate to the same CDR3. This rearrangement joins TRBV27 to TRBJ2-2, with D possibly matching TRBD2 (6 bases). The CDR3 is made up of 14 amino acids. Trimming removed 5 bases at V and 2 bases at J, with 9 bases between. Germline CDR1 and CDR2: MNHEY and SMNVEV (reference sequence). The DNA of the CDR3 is TGTGCCAGCAGTCTAGGGACTAACACCGGGGAGCTGTTTTTT. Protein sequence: CASSLGTNTGELFF.

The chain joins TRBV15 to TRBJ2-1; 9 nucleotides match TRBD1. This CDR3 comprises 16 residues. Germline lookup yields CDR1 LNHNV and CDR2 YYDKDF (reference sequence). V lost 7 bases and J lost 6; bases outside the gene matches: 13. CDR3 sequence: CATTSFGTGLLNEQFF. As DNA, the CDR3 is TGTGCCACCACCTCGTTTGGGACAGGGCTCCTCAATGAGCAGTTCTTC.

The CDR3 DNA follows: TGTGCCAGCAGCTTTGAGGTATTATCAGAGACCCAGTACTTC. Protein product: CASSFEVLSETQYF. The chain has TRBV7-9 and TRBJ2-5, with D unclear. Trimming took 3 bases from V and 4 from J, leaving 12 bases between them. The CDR3 runs to 14 residues. Germline V lookup: CDR1 SEHNR, CDR2 FQNEAQ (reference sequence).

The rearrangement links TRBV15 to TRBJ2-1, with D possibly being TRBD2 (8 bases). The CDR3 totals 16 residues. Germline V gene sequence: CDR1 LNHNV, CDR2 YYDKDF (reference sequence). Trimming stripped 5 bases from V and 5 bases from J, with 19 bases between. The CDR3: CATSPGTAGGDNEQFF. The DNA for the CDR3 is TGTGCCACCAGCCCCGGGACAGCCGGGGGGGACAATGAGCAGTTCTTC.

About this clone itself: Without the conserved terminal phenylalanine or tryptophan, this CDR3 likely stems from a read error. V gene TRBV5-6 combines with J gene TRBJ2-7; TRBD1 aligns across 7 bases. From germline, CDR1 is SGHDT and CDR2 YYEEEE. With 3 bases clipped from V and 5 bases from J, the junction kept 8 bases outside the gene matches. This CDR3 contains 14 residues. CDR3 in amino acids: CASSYKGARNEQYL. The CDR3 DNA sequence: TGTGCCAGCAGCTATAAGGGGGCGAGAAACGAGCAGTACCTC.

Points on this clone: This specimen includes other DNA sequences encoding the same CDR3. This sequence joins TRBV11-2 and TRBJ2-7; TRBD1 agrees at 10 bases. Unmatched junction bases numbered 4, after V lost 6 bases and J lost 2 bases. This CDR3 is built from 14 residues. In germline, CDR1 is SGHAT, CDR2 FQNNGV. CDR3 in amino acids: CASSLGTGAYEQYF. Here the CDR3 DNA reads TGTGCCAGCAGTCTGGGGACAGGGGCCTACGAGCAGTACTTC.

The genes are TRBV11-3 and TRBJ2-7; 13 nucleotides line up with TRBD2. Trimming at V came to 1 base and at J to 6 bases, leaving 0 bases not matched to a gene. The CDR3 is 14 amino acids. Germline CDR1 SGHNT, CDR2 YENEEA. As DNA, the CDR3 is TGTGCCAGCAGCTTAGGGACTAGCGGGAGCGAGCAGTACTTC. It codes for CASSLGTSGSEQYF.

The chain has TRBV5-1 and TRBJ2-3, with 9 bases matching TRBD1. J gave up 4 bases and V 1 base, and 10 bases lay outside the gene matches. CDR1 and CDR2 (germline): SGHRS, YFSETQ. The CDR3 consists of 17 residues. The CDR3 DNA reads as TGCGCCAGCAGCTTGATCCAGGGACAGGGCTTTTCAGATACGCAGTATTTT. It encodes CASSLIQGQGFSDTQYF.

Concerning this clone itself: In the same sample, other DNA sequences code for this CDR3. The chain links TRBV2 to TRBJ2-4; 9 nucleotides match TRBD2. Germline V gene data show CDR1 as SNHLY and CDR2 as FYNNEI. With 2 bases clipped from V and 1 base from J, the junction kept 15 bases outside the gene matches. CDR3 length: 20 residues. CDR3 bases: TGTGCCAGCAGTGAATCAGGCGGGACTAGCCCCACCGCCGCCAAAAACATTCAGTACTTC. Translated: CASSESGGTSPTAAKNIQYF.

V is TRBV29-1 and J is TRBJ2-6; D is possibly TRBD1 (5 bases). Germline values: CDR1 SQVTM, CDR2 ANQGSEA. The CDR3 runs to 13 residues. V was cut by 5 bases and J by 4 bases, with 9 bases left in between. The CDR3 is CSVSGSGANVLTF. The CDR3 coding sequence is TGCAGCGTTTCAGGGTCCGGGGCCAACGTCCTGACTTTC. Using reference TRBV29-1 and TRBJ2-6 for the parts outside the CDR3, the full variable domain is SAVISQKPSRDICQRGTSLTIQCQVDSQVTMMFWYRQQPGQSLTLIATANQGSEATYESGFVIDKFPISRPNLTFSTLTVSNMSPEDSSIYLCSVSGSGANVLTFGAGSRLTVL.

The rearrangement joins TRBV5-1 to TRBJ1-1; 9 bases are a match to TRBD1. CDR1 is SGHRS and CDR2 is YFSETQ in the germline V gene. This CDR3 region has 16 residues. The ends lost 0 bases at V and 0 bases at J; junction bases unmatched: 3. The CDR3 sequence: CASSLATGGMNTEAFF. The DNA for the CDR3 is TGCGCCAGCAGCTTGGCGACAGGGGGTATGAACACTGAAGCTTTCTTT.

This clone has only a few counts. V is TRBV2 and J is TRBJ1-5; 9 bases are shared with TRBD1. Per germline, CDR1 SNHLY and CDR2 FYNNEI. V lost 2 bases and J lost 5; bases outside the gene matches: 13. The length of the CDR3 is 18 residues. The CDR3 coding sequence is TGTGCCAGCAGTGAATTGTTGTATGGGACAGGGAGGGATCAGCCCCAGCATTTT. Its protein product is CASSELLYGTGRDQPQHF.

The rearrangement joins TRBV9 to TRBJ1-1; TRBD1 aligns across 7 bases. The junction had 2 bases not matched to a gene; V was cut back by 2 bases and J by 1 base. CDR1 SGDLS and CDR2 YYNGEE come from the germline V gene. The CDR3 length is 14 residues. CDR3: CASSVTGTNTEAFF. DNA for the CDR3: TGTGCCAGCAGCGTGACAGGGACGAACACTGAAGCTTTCTTT.

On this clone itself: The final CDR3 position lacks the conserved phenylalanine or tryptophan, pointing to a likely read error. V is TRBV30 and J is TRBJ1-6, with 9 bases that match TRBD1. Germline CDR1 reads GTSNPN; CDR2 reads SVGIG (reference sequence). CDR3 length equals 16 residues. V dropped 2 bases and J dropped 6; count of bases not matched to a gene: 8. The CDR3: CAWSYTGGAFNSPLHL. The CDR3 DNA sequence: TGTGCCTGGAGTTACACAGGGGGCGCGTTTAATTCACCCCTCCACCTT.

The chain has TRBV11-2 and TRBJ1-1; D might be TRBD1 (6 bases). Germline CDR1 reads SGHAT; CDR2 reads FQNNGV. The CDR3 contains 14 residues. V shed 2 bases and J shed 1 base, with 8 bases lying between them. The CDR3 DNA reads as TGTGCCAGCAGCTTAAGGACAGAGAACACTGAAGCTTTCTTT. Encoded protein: CASSLRTENTEAFF. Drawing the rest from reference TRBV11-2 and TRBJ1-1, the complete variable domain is EAGVAQSPRYKIIEKRQSVAFWCNPISGHATLYWYQQILGQGPKLLIQFQNNGVVDDSQLPKDRFSAERLKGVDSTLKIQPAKLEDSAVYLCASSLRTENTEAFFGQGTRLTVV.